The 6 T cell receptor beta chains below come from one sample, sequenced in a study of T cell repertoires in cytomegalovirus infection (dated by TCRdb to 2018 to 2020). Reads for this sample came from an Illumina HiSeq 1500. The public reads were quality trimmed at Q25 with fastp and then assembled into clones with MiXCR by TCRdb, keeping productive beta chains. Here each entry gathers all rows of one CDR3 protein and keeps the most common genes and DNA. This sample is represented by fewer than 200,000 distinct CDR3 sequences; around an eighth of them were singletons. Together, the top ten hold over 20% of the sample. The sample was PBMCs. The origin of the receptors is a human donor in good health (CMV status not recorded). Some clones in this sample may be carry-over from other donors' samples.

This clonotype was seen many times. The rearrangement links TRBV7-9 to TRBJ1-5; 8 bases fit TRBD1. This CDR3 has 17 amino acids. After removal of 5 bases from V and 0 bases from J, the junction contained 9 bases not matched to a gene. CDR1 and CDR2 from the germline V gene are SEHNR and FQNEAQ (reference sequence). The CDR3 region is CASSVSGTGTSNQPQHF. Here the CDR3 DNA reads TGTGCCAGCAGCGTCTCCGGGACAGGCACTAGCAATCAGCCCCAGCATTTT.

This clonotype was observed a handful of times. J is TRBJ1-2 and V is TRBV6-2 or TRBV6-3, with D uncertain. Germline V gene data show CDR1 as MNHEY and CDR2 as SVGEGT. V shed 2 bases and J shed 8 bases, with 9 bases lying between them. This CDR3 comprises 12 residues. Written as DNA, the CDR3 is TGTGCCAGCAGTTACGGAGGGCACGGCTACACCTTC. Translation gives CASSYGGHGYTF.

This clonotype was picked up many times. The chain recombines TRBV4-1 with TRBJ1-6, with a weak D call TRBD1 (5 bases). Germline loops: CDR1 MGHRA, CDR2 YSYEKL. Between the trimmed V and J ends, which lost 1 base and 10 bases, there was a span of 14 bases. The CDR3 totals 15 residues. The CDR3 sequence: CASSQGAQAGSPLHF. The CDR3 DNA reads TGCGCCAGCAGCCAAGGTGCACAGGCGGGCTCACCCCTCCACTTT.

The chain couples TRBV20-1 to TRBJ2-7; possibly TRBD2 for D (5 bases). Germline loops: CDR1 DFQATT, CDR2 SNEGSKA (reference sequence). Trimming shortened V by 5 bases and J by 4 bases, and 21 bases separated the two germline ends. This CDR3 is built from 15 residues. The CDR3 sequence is CSAHRPGFGEYEQYF. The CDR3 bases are TGCAGTGCTCACCGACCCGGGTTCGGGGAATACGAGCAGTACTTC.

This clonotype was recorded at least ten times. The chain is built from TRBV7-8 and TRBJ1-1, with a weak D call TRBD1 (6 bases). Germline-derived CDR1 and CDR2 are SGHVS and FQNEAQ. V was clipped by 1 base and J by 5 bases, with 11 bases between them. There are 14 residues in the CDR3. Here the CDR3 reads CASSLEQGLTEAFF. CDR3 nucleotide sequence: TGTGCCAGCAGCTTAGAACAGGGTTTGACTGAAGCTTTCTTT.

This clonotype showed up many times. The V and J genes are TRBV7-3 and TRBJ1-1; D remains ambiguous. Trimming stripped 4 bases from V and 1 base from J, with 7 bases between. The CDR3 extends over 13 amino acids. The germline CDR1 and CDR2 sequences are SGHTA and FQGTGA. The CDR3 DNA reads TGTGCCAGCAGCTCGGACGGGAACACTGAAGCTTTCTTT. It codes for CASSSDGNTEAFF. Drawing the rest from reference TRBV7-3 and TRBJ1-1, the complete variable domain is GAGVSQTPSNKVTEKGKYVELRCDPISGHTALYWYRQSLGQGPEFLIYFQGTGAADDSGLPNDRFFAVRPEGSVSTLKIQRTERGDSAVYLCASSSDGNTEAFFGQGTRLTVV.